This T cell receptor beta chain was recovered during a study of identical twins' blood T cells. Turning to the study itself: Roughly 50 million reads covered roughly six alpha-chain and roughly six beta-chain libraries.

TCRdb re-derived calls from the 5' RACE reads in MiXCR, one entry per CDR3 protein. The sample contains 350,000 to 400,000 distinct CDR3 sequences, over 25% of which appear only once. This clonotype was detected a few times. The CDR3 has 11 residues. Trimming removed 5 bases from V and 7 bases from J, with 12 bases in between. The germline CDR1 and CDR2 sequences are DFQATT and SNEGSKA (reference sequence). The receptor was derived from a woman aged 18 to 55 in good health. The sequenced sample was PBMCs. The chain couples TRBV20-1 to TRBJ2-7; D is perhaps TRBD1 or TRBD2 (5 bases each). Here the CDR3 DNA reads TGCAGTGCTTGGGGGTTTAGAGAGCAGTACTTC. Encoded protein: CSAWGFREQYF.